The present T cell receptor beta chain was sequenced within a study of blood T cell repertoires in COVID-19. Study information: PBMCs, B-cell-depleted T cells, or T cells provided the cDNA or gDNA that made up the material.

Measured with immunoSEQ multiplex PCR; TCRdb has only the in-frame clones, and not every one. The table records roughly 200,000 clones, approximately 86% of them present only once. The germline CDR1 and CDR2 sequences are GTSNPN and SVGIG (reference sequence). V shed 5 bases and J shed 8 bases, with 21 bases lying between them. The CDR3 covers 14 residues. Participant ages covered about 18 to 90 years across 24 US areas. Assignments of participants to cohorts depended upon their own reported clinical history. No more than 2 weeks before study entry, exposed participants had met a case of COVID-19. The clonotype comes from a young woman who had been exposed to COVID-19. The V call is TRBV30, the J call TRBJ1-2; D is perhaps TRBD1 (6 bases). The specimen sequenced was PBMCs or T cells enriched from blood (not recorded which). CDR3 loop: CAWVDFWGLPGYTF. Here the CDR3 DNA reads TGTGCCTGGGTGGATTTTTGGGGGCTGCCCGGCTACACCTTC. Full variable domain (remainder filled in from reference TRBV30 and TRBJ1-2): SQTIHQWPATLVQPVGSPLSLECTVEGTSNPNLYWYRQAAGRGLQLLFYSVGIGQISSEVPQNLSASRPQDRQFILSSKKLLLSDSGFYLCAWVDFWGLPGYTFGSGTRLTVV.